The clone carrying this T cell receptor (beta chain) came up once. Authors' analysis steps: Reference gene primer amplification yielded estimated nucleated cell counts. TCRdb keeps only in-frame clones here, not all; method: immunoSEQ multiplex PCR. That table supplies the V and J calls and clone size; D and trimming were determined from the DNA. The sample contains tens of thousands of clones, 85% to 90% of which appear only once. The record originates from a study of blood T cell repertoires in COVID-19. Overall study: Samples taken during acute and convalescent COVID-19 were collected in the United States, Italy and Spain. Sources were T cells, B-cell-depleted T cells, or PBMCs; the material itself was cDNA or gDNA.

The V end was cut by 4 bases, the J end by 2 bases, with 6 bases between. There are 12 residues in the CDR3. Germline assignment: CDR1 SGHRS and CDR2 YFSETQ. The TCR was taken from a human donor in a cohort sampled during active COVID-19. The specimen was peripheral blood. The rearrangement uses TRBV5-1 and TRBJ2-5, with no clear D. The CDR3 nucleotides are TGCGCCAGCAGCGTCATTCAAGAGACCCAGTACTTC. Amino acid sequence: CASSVIQETQYF.